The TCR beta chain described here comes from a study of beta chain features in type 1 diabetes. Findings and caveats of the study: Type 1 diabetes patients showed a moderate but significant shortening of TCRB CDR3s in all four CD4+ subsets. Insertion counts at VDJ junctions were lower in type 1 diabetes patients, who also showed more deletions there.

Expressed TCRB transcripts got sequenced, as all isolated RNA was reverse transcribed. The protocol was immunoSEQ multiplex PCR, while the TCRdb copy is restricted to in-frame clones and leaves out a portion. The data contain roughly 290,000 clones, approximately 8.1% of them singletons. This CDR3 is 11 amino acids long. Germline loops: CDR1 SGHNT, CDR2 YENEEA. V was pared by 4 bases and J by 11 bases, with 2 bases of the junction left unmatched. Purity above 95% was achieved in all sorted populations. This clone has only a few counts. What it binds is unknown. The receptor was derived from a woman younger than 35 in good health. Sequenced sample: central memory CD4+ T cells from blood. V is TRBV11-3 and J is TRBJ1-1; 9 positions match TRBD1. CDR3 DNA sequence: TGTGCCAGCAGCTGGACAGGGGCCGCTTTCTTT. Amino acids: CASSWTGAAFF.